The 23 T cell receptor beta chains below come from one sample, sequenced in a study of blood T cells in healthy people across ages. Next came a second PCR, run for about 6 to 12 cycles, which used a sample-barcoded 5' primer along with a J-beta primer mix. TCRdb called the 5' RACE reads again in MiXCR, with one record for every CDR3 protein. The sample yields 800,000 or so distinct CDR3 sequences, roughly 25% seen once. This same sample was also part of a study on T cells of mothers and their children.

The sample was blood. The receptors were gathered from a boy aged 10-17 years in good health.

The V gene is TRBV5-1, the J gene TRBJ2-7; 9 bases are shared with TRBD2. This CDR3 spans 16 amino acids. V lost 4 bases, J lost 3 bases, and 11 bases stayed unmatched. CDR1 and CDR2 from the germline V gene are SGHRS and YFSETQ. CDR3: CASSDLGATSGYEQYF. The CDR3 DNA is TGCGCCAGCAGCGATCTCGGAGCGACTAGCGGCTACGAGCAGTACTTC.

The chain combines TRBV7-9 with TRBJ2-1; 7 bases align to TRBD2. CDR1 is SEHNR, CDR2 FQNEAQ, per germline (reference sequence). The V segment lost 3 bases and the J segment 11 bases; nucleotides outside the gene matches: 4. The CDR3 is made up of 12 amino acids. The CDR3 reads CASSLVLAKQFF. The CDR3 DNA reads TGTGCCAGCAGCTTGGTACTAGCGAAGCAGTTCTTC. The whole variable domain, remainder taken from reference TRBV7-9 and TRBJ2-1, is DTGVSQNPRHKITKRGQNVTFRCDPISEHNRLYWYRQTLGQGPEFLTYFQNEAQLEKSRLLSDRFSAERPKGSFSTLEIQRTEQGDSAMYLCASSLVLAKQFFGPGTRLTVL.

The chain is built from TRBV7-9 and TRBJ2-1; TRBD2 aligns across 7 bases. The V segment lost 5 bases and the J segment 11 bases; nucleotides outside the gene matches: 6. The V gene's germline CDR1 is SEHNR and CDR2 FQNEAQ (reference sequence). The CDR3 length is 12 residues. In DNA, the CDR3 is TGTGCCAGCAGCCTCGCTAGCGGACAGCAGTTCTTC. It specifies CASSLASGQQFF.

The J gene is TRBJ1-6, the V gene TRBV12-3 or TRBV12-4, with D possibly TRBD1 on 5 matching bases. V lost 6 bases and J lost 6, with 18 bases in between. This CDR3 is 16 amino acids long. CDR3: CASRHGVGRGNSPLHF. The CDR3 DNA follows: TGTGCCAGCAGGCACGGGGTGGGTAGGGGTAATTCACCCCTCCACTTT.

The rearrangement links TRBV20-1 to TRBJ2-5, with D possibly being TRBD1 or TRBD2 (5 bases each). The CDR3 sequence is 15 residues long. The germline V gene has CDR1 DFQATT and CDR2 SNEGSKA (reference sequence). Trimming left V 3 bases short and J 5 bases short, with 19 bases between. Written as DNA, the CDR3 is TGCAGTGCTAGTGTTGTCGGCGCCTGGGGGGAGACCCAGTACTTC. Amino acid sequence: CSASVVGAWGETQYF.

This clonotype occurred a few times. This chain links TRBV2 with TRBJ1-1, with a weak D call TRBD1 (5 bases). Trimming removed 5 bases from V and 1 base from J, with 26 bases in between. The CDR3 consists of 19 residues. Germline V gene lookup returns CDR1 SNHLY and CDR2 FYNNEI. The CDR3, as DNA: TGTGCCAGCAGTTCCCATCCGGGTCAGGGAGCTAGAGCGAACACTGAAGCTTTCTTT. It is translated as CASSSHPGQGARANTEAFF.

This clonotype was picked up a small number of times. V is TRBV4-1 and J is TRBJ1-5, with D perhaps matching TRBD1 (5 bases). The germline gives CDR1 MGHRA, CDR2 YSYEKL. The CDR3 consists of 15 residues. With 7 bases removed from V and 4 bases from J, the gap between germline ends came to 17 bases. The CDR3 reads CASTPGGAGNQPQHF. The DNA for the CDR3 is TGCGCCAGCACTCCAGGAGGGGCCGGGAATCAGCCCCAGCATTTT.

V and J are TRBV20-1 and TRBJ1-4; 8 positions match TRBD1. Per germline, CDR1 DFQATT and CDR2 SNEGSKA (reference sequence). CDR3 length equals 14 residues. V gave up 5 bases and J gave up 7 bases; unmatched junction bases: 9. CDR3 coding DNA: TGCAGTGCTCCTCGGACAGGGTTAGGTGAAAAACTGTTTTTT. Its protein is CSAPRTGLGEKLFF.

The genes are TRBV7-2 and TRBJ1-3, with D maybe TRBD1 (5 bases). Germline assignment: CDR1 SGHTA and CDR2 FQGNSA. Trimming cost V 5 bases and J 4 bases, with 18 bases left between them. The CDR3 contains 16 residues. The CDR3 is CASSQGRGAGGNTIYF. The CDR3 nucleotides are TGTGCCAGCAGCCAAGGCCGGGGCGCGGGCGGAAACACCATATATTTT.

This rearrangement joins TRBV7-8 to TRBJ2-7; possible D gene TRBD2, 5 bases. Germline lookup yields CDR1 SGHVS and CDR2 FQNEAQ. This CDR3 has 14 residues. V shed 3 bases and J shed 1 base, with 10 bases lying between them. The chain's CDR3 is CASSFWEKSYEQYF. The CDR3, as DNA: TGTGCCAGCAGCTTCTGGGAGAAGTCCTACGAGCAGTACTTC.

In its sample, this clonotype was seen a few times. The CDR3 nucleotides read TGTGCCAGCAGTGAAGAGGAAAACTACAACACTGAAGCTTTCTTT. Its protein product is CASSEEENYNTEAFF. The chain links TRBV6-1 to TRBJ1-1; D not certain. The V gene's germline CDR1 is MNHNS and CDR2 SASEGT. V was pared by 1 base and J by 2 bases, with 11 bases between. The CDR3 totals 15 residues.

The chain combines TRBV9 with TRBJ1-1, with a possible D match to TRBD1 (6 bases). Germline V CDR1 and CDR2: SGDLS, YYNGEE. The ends were cut back, 0 bases at V and 3 bases at J, with 12 bases in the middle. The CDR3 totals 15 residues. CDR3 bases: TGTGCCAGCAGCGTAGGGGCAGGGGACTACACTGAAGCTTTCTTT. Amino acid sequence: CASSVGAGDYTEAFF.

This clonotype was observed a few times. The CDR3 loop is CSVSVSYEQYF. The CDR3 coding sequence is TGCAGCGTTTCCGTCAGCTACGAGCAGTACTTC. The rearrangement joins TRBV29-1 to TRBJ2-1; D remains ambiguous. The J call may be faulty, since TRBJ2-7 better matches the DNA end. Looked up from germline, CDR1 is SQVTM and CDR2 is ANQGSEA. The CDR3 covers 11 residues.

This clonotype came up a few times. The rearrangement links TRBV28 to TRBJ2-7; 7 nucleotides line up with TRBD2. CDR1 MDHEN and CDR2 SYDVKM come from the germline V gene. The CDR3 sequence is 13 residues long. J was trimmed by 4 bases and V by 7 bases; bases with no gene match: 7. The CDR3 DNA reads as TGTGCCAGCACCATAGCGGGCAGATACGAGCAGTACTTC. The encoded protein is CASTIAGRYEQYF.

The sample holds a few counts of this clonotype. The V call is TRBV10-2, the J call TRBJ2-5; 9 positions match TRBD2. The DNA end is more similar to TRBJ2-1, so the J call may be wrong. Germline V gives CDR1 WSHSY, CDR2 SAAADI. The CDR3 spans 18 residues. This CDR3 is CASSESYSGSTAYNEQFF. CDR3 DNA: TGCGCCAGCAGTGAGAGCTATAGCGGGAGTACAGCCTACAATGAGCAGTTCTTC.

The rearrangement links TRBV19 to TRBJ1-4; D call uncertain. Germline V lookup: CDR1 LNHDA, CDR2 SQIVND (reference sequence). V lost 8 bases and J lost 0, with 13 bases in between. The CDR3 consists of 15 residues. CDR3 sequence (DNA): TGTGCCAGTCTCAGATCGCCAGCAACTAATGAAAAACTGTTTTTT. This encodes CASLRSPATNEKLFF.

The chain is built from TRBV2 and TRBJ2-1; D perhaps matches TRBD2 (6 bases). V was trimmed by 8 bases and J by 2 bases, leaving 13 bases between them. Per the germline V gene, CDR1 is SNHLY and CDR2 is FYNNEI. The CDR3 sequence is 14 residues long. The CDR3 nucleotides are TGTGCCAGCGGACGGGACTCTACCTACAATGAGCAGTTCTTC. It encodes CASGRDSTYNEQFF.

This clonotype was seen only a few times. The V call is TRBV27, the J call TRBJ2-5, with TRBD2 as a possible D gene (5 bases). The V end lost 6 bases, the J end lost 3 bases, and 11 bases lay between the germline ends. Germline CDR1 and CDR2: MNHEY and SMNVEV (reference sequence). This CDR3 comprises 13 residues. The CDR3 DNA reads as TGTGCCAGCAGACTAGGACCAGAAGAGACCCAGTACTTC. Translating gives CASRLGPEETQYF.

Only a few counts were recorded for this clonotype. The J gene is TRBJ1-4, the V gene TRBV7-6, with TRBD1 matching 8 bases. V lost 5 bases to trimming and J lost 8 bases; unmatched junction nucleotides: 7. Germline lookup yields CDR1 SGHVS and CDR2 FNYEAQ. The CDR3 contains 14 residues. The CDR3 region has the DNA TGTGCCAGCAGCCCTCGGACAGGGTGGGAAAAACTGTTTTTT. Residues: CASSPRTGWEKLFF.

The chain recombines TRBV5-1 with TRBJ2-5; D uncertain. The J call may be faulty, since TRBJ2-7 better matches the DNA end. The germline gives CDR1 SGHRS, CDR2 YFSETQ. This CDR3 contains 15 residues. This chain's CDR3 is CASSLEPEHSYEQYF. In DNA form, the CDR3 reads TGCGCCAGCAGCTTGGAACCGGAACACTCCTACGAGCAGTACTTC.

The chain couples TRBV7-2 to TRBJ1-2; 7 bases fit TRBD1. J was trimmed by 7 bases and V by 7 bases; bases with no gene match: 12. This CDR3 region has 14 residues. CDR1 and CDR2 (germline): SGHTA, FQGNSA. Here the CDR3 reads CASTFFQGGTGYTF. As DNA, the CDR3 is TGTGCCAGCACCTTCTTCCAGGGGGGGACTGGCTACACCTTC.

This clonotype appeared a few times. V usage is TRBV15 and J usage is TRBJ2-1; a possible D gene is TRBD1 (5 bases). The J call could be wrong; TRBJ2-7 is a better fit for the DNA end. Germline V lookup: CDR1 LNHNV, CDR2 YYDKDF (reference sequence). The CDR3 loop spans 15 amino acids. As DNA, the CDR3 is TGTGCCACCAGCAGTCGACCAGGGTCTGTCGACGAGCAGTACTTC. Translating gives CATSSRPGSVDEQYF.

This clonotype was detected only a few times. V usage is TRBV12-3 or TRBV12-4 and J usage is TRBJ2-2; TRBD2 matches 8 bases. V lost 2 bases, J lost 4 bases, and 15 bases stayed unmatched. There are 19 residues in the CDR3. The CDR3 DNA follows: TGTGCCAGCAGTTTATGGCTTGGATTCGGGGGGGAATTCACCGGGGAGCTGTTTTTT. This sequence encodes CASSLWLGFGGEFTGELFF.